This entry describes one T cell receptor (beta chain). No cognate antigen has been identified for it. Base qualities are missing; no much larger clone stands one base away. Healthy HIV-negative adults with no recently reported acute infections or vaccinations were included as donors. Only Caucasian adults living in Nashville, Tennessee, USA were represented among the donors. CD4+ T cells were enriched by magnetic negative selection, after which naive cells were positively selected on CD45RA and the negative fraction was taken as the memory subset. Blood was collected by leukapheresis, and PBMCs were isolated by Ficoll-Histopaque density gradient centrifugation and then cryopreserved in liquid nitrogen vapor phase. Analytical flow cytometry was used to check the purity and quantity of each magnetically sorted T cell population. Genomic DNA was isolated from every sorted fraction and measured by UV absorbance on a Nanodrop 2000c.

Trimming costs V 5 bases and J 2 bases, and their ends lie 19 bases apart. From cysteine to phenylalanine, the CDR3 is 16 amino acids long. Here the CDR3 DNA is all that survives: 48 bases in frame from base 1. The germline V gene encodes CDR1 LNHDA and CDR2 SQIVND (reference sequence). The data derive from a study of shared clonotypes between healthy human individuals (TCRdb year 2020). Background for the entire study: The cohort included a few men and two women between 18 and 49 years of age. Per donor, three plates each were used for CD4 naive and CD4 memory, two for CD8 naive, and one for CD8 memory. Blood TCR repertoires of roughly five healthy adults were deeply sequenced to estimate repertoire size and the extent of clonotype sharing between individuals. To increase sequencing depth and limit assay-specific biases, different laboratories used diverse techniques to prepare libraries and sequence TCR repertoires. Per donor, leukapheresis produced somewhere between about 0.94 and 10 billion PBMCs. The full study reports these points: Rarefaction of sorted-subset datasets indicated incomplete sequencing despite the large sequencing depth. Across several donors, approximately 5% of naive CD4, 3% to 4% of naive CD8, approximately 2.5% of memory CD4, and under 0.45% of memory CD8 clonotypes were shared. Based on pairwise subsampling, the degree of clonotype sharing among donors was expected to be affected by sequencing depth. Because the study included only a small number of donors, the genetic and exposure-history diversity represented was limited. Estimated clonotype richness was generally larger for naive than for memory subsets. Compared with non-shared clonotypes, clonotypes shared by all four sorted-subset donors had higher generation probabilities. Sampling was restricted to blood, and TCR repertoires in tissues likely differ from the TCR repertoires found in blood.

Using the deep immunoSEQ assay, TCR CDR3 regions were amplified from genomic DNA by multiplex PCR. Extracted genomic DNA from each cell subset was distributed evenly across all wells of several immunoSEQ 96-well plates, and each plate was treated as a replicate. Each replicate PCR for sorted subsets received about 210 ng genomic DNA, equal to about 30,000 T cell genomes. Purified libraries were quantified with a Qubit 3.0 fluorometer, sized on a Bioanalyzer 2100, and re-quantified with the KAPA Library Quantification kit. Every immunoSEQ 96-well plate was sequenced on a dedicated single-read 150-cycle Illumina NextSeq 550 flow cell. As for the original processing: Because only junctional sequences without quality scores were contained in the immunoSEQ output, filtering matching that applied to full-length reads could not be performed. Sequences were annotated with PyIR, a Python wrapper for IgBLAST v1.9, using IMGT germline references to assign V/J genes and CDR3. Reads were filtered out if the reads had weak V/J assignments (E-value above 1e-6), no CDR3, stop codons, out-of-frame junctions, or ambiguous translated residues. V3J clonotypes were defined as sequences sharing an identical inferred V gene, J gene, and CDR3 amino acid sequence. Percentage overlap between repertoires was calculated by dividing the number of shared unique clonotypes by the size of the smaller repertoire. Repertoire richness was assessed with RTK rarefaction, the Chao1 estimator, and Recon v2.1 estimates of unobserved clonotypes. Generation probabilities were computed with OLGA for all TCRbeta clonotypes obtained by the gDNA method from a handful of donors. In TCRdb, the immuneACCESS table is reduced to in-frame sequences with V and J assigned. These tables do not hold every clone; where another copy was compared, an unresolved V gene accounts for under half, and the others remain unexplained. V, J and clone size reflect that table, while D and trimming were determined from the DNA. The sample contains 150,000 to 200,000 clones, 90% to 95% of them found a single time. The top ten hold more than 0.06% of the sample.

Material for sequencing was naive CD4+ T cells sorted from blood. The cell subset or site tag for this specimen amounts to: CD45RA+ positively selected. In this chain, TRBV19 is recombined with TRBJ2-7; the D gene is unclear. This clonotype originated in a woman aged 25 to 39 in good health. The CDR3 sequence is CASSGAIGPRAYEQYF. The nucleotide sequence is given as TGTGCCAGTAGTGGAGCGATCGGTCCTAGAGCCTACGAGCAGTACTTC.